These 4 T cell receptor beta chains came from one sample sequenced in a study of T cell clonotyping in hematopoietic cell transplantation (dated by TCRdb to the early 2020s). Interpreted using the paper, the time point label stands for: 180 days after allo-HCT. Library prep was done by the immunoSEQ multiplex PCR assay. Not all clones reach the TCRdb copy of this immuneACCESS table, which keeps in-frame sequences only. Checked studies attribute under half of the gap to unresolved V genes and leave the rest unexplained. For this sample the table gives around 2,600 clones, of which 83% were detected only once. The ten top clones hold about 29% of the sample. The sample here was PBMCs, taken 180 days after allogeneic stem cell transplant. These receptors were collected from a female patient between 40 and 55 years old who had an allogeneic stem cell transplant from a related donor, so T cells may come from the graft donor. Some clones in this sample may be carry-over from other donors' samples.

This sequence joins TRBV2 and TRBJ2-2; maybe TRBD2 (6 bases). The CDR3 contains 16 residues. Per germline, CDR1 SNHLY and CDR2 FYNNEI. The V end lost 6 bases, the J end lost 4 bases, and 18 bases lay between the germline ends. CDR3 coding DNA: TGTGCCAGCAGAGCGGTACTAGCTGATTCCACCGGGGAGCTGTTTTTT. Translating it yields CASRAVLADSTGELFF.

Remarks on this clone: The sample has other DNA sequences that encode this CDR3 too. This CDR3 reads CASGQGAYEQYF. The CDR3 DNA reads TGTGCCAGCGGACAGGGGGCCTACGAGCAGTACTTC. The chain carries TRBV25-1 and TRBJ2-7; TRBD1 matches at 10 bases. After removal of 8 bases from V and 2 bases from J, the junction contained 0 bases not matched to a gene. Germline loops: CDR1 MGHDK, CDR2 SYGVNS. The CDR3 contains 12 residues.

This clone was counted once. The chain links TRBV30 to TRBJ2-7; TRBD2 might be the D (5 bases). Germline CDR1 is GTSNPN and CDR2 is SVGIG (reference sequence). Trimming took off 6 bases at V and 5 bases at J, with 17 bases between the two ends. The CDR3 sequence is 13 residues long. The CDR3 bases are TGTGCCTGCCGCCGGGATCCTTTCGACGAGCAGTACTTC. Its translation is CACRRDPFDEQYF.

This clone is a singleton in its sample. This chain joins TRBV7-6 and TRBJ2-2; 9 nucleotides agree with TRBD2. In germline, CDR1 is SGHVS, CDR2 FNYEAQ. The V and J ends lost 2 bases and 5 bases, in that order; junction bases with no gene match: 6. CDR3 length: 16 amino acids. The CDR3 nucleotides read TGTGCCAGCAGCTTAATGGGCGGGAGGGGTACCGGGGAGCTGTTTTTT. Translation gives CASSLMGGRGTGELFF. Full variable domain (rest looked up from reference TRBV7-6 and TRBJ2-2): GAGVSQSPRYKVTKRGQDVALRCDPISGHVSLYWYRQALGQGPEFLTYFNYEAQQDKSGLPNDRFSAERPEGSISTLTIQRTEQRDSAMYRCASSLMGGRGTGELFFGEGSRLTVL.